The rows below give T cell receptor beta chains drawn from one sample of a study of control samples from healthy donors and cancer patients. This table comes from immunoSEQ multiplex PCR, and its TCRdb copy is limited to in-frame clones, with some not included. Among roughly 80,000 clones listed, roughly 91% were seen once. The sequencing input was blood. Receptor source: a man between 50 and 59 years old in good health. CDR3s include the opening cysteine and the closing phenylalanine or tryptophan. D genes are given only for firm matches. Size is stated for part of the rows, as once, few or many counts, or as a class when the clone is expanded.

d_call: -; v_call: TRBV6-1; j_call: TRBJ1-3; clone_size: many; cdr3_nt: TGTGCCAGCAGTGAATCCGCGGGAAACACCATATATTTT; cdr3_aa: CASSESAGNTIYF
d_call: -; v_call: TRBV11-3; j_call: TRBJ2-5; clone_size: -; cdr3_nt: TGTGCCAGCAGCCAAGGCATCTTGGCGAACCAAGAGACCCAGTACTTC; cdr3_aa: CASSQGILANQETQYF
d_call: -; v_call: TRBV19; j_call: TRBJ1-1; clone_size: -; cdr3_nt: TGTGCCAGTAGTATTACTTGGGACGGAAACACTGAAGCTTTCTTT; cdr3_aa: CASSITWDGNTEAFF
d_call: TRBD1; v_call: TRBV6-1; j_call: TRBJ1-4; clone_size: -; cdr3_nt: TGTGCCAGCAGTGAAATCGGGACAGCTAATAATGAAAAACTGTTTTTT; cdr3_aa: CASSEIGTANNEKLFF
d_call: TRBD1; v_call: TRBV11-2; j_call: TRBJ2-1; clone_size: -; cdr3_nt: TGTGCCAGCAGCTTAGCAGGACAGGGAATTGTGAATGAGCAGTTCTTC; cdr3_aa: CASSLAGQGIVNEQFF
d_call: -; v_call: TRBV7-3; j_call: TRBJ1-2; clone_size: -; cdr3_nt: TGTGCCAGCAGCCTGGCTGATAACTATGGCTACACCTTC; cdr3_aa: CASSLADNYGYTF
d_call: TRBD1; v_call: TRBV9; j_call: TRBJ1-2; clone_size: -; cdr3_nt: TGTGCCAGCAGCGCGGACAGGGCCTATGGCTACACCTTC; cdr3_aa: CASSADRAYGYTF
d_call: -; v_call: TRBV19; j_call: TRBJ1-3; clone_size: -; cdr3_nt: TGTGCCAGTAGTGCCCCCCGAAGCGGAAACACCATATATTTT; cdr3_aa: CASSAPRSGNTIYF
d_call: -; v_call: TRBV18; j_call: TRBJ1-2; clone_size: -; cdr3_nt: TGTGCCAGCTCACCCTACACAGAGGATGGCTACACCTTC; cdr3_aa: CASSPYTEDGYTF
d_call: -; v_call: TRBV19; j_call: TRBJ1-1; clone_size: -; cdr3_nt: TGTGCCAGTAGTATTAGGGGGGGAGGCACTGAAGCTTTCTTT; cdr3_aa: CASSIRGGGTEAFF
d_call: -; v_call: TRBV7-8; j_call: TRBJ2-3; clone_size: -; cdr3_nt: TGTGCCAGCAGCTTAGGGGGCCTTGATACGCAGTATTTT; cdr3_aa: CASSLGGLDTQYF
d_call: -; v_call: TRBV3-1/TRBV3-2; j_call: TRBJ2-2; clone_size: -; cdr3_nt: TGTGCCAGCAGCCAAGAGGGGTGGGAGCTGTTTTTT; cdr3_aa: CASSQEGWELFF
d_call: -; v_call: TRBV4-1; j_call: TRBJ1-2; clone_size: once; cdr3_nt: TGCGCCAGCAGCCAGCAAGGGACGTCTGGGGGCTACACCTTC; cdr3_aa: CASSQQGTSGGYTF
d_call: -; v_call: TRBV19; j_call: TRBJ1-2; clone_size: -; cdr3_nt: TGTGCCAGTAGTAGGGGCGGGGCCCACTATGGCTACACCTTC; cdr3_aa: CASSRGGAHYGYTF
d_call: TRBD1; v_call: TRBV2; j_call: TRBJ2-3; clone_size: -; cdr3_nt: TGTGCCAGCAGCGGTACAGGGGGCGCAGAGGATTTT; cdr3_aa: CASSGTGGAEDF
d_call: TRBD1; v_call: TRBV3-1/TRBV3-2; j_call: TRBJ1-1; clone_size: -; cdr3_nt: TGTGCCAGCAGCCAAGGGGACAGCATGAACACTGAAGCTTTCTTT; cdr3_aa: CASSQGDSMNTEAFF
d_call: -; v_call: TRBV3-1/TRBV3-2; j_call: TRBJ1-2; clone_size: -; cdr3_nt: TGTGCCAGCAGCCAAGATTGGCGCGGTTTTAACTATGGCTACACCTTC; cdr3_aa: CASSQDWRGFNYGYTF
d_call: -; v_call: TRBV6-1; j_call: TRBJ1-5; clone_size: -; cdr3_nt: TGTGCCAGCAGGGAAGTAGTCCATCAGCCCCAGCATTTT; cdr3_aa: CASREVVHQPQHF
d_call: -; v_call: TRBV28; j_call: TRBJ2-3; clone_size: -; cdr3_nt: TGTGCCAGCAGTAACAGTGCAGATACGCAGTATTTT; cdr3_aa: CASSNSADTQYF
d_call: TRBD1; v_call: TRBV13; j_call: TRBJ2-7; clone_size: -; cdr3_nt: TGTGCCAGCAGACGACGGACAGGGCCGGACGAGCAGTACTTC; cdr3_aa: CASRRRTGPDEQYF
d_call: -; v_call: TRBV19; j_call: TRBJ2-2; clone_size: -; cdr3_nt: TGTGCCAGTAGGAGGGGGCGGGGAGATACCGGGGAGCTGTTTTTT; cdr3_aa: CASRRGRGDTGELFF
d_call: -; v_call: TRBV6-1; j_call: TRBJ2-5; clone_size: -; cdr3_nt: TGTGCCAGCAGTGAGAGCAGGGGGGTAGAGACCCAGTACTTC; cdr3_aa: CASSESRGVETQYF
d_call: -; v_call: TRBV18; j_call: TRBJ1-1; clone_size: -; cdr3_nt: TGTGCCAGCTCACCTGCTGGTTGGGGGGTGAACACTGAAGCTTTCTTT; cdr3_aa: CASSPAGWGVNTEAFF
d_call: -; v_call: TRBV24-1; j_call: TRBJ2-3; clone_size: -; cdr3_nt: TGTGCCACCAGTGATTTAGGCCCGTCGGATACGCAGTATTTT; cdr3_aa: CATSDLGPSDTQYF
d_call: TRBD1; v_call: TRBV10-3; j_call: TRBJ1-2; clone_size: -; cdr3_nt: TGTGCCATCAGTCGACAGGGGGTAGACGGCTACACCTTC; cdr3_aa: CAISRQGVDGYTF
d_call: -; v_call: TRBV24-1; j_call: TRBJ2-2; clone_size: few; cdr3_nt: TGTGCCTCCAGGGGGGGTGCCACCGGGGAGCTGTTTTTT; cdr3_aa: CASRGGATGELFF